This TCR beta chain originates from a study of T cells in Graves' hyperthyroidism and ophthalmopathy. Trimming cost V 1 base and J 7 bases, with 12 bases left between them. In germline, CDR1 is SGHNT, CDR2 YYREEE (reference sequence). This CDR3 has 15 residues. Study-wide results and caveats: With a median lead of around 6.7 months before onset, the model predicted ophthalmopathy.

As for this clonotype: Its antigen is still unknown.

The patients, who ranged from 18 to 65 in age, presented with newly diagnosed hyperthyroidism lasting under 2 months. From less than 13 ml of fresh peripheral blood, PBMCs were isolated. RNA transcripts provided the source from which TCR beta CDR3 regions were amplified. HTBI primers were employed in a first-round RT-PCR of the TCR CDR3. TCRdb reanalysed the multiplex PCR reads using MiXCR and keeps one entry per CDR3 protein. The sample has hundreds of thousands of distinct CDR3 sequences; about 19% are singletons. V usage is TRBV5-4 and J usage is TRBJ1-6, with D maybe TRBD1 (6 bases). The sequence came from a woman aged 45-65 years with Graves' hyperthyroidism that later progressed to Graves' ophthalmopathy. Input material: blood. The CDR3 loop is CASSLRQGWNSPLHF. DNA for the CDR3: TGTGCCAGCAGCTTGAGGCAGGGGTGGAATTCACCCCTCCACTTT. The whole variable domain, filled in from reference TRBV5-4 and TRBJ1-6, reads ETGVTQSPTHLIKTRGQQVTLRCSSQSGHNTVSWYQQALGQGPQFIFQYYREEENGRGNFPPRFSGLQFPNYSSELNVNALELDDSALYLCASSLRQGWNSPLHFGNGTRLTVT.